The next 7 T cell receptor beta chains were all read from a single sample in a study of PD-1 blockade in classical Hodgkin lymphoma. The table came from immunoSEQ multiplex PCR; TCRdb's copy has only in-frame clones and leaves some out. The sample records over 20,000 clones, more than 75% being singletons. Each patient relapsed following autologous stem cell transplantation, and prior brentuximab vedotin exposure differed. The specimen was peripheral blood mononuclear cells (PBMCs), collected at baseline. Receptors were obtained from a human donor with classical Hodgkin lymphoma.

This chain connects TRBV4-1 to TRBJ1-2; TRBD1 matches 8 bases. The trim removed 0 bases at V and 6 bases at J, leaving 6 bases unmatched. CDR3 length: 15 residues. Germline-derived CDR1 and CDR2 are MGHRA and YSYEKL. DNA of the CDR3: TGCGCCAGCAGCCAAGAAGACAGGGGTTTCCATGGCTACACCTTC. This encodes CASSQEDRGFHGYTF.

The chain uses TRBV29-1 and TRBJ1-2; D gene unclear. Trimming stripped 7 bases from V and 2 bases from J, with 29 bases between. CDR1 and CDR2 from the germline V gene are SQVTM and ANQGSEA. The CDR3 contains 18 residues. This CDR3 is CSASSIVGQVSLNYGYTF. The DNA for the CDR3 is TGCAGCGCCTCATCTATAGTTGGGCAGGTGTCTCTGAACTATGGCTACACCTTC.

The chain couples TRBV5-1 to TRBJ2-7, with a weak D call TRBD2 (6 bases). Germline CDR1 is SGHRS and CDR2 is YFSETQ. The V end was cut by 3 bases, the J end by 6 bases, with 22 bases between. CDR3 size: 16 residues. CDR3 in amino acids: CASSYVVASGVAEQYF. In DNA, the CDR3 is TGCGCCAGCAGCTACGTCGTAGCGTCGGGGGTGGCCGAGCAGTACTTC. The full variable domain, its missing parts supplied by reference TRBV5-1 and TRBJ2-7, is KAGVTQTPRYLIKTRGQQVTLSCSPISGHRSVSWYQQTPGQGLQFLFEYFSETQRNKGNFPGRFSGRQFSNSRSEMNVSTLELGDSALYLCASSYVVASGVAEQYFGPGTRLTVT.

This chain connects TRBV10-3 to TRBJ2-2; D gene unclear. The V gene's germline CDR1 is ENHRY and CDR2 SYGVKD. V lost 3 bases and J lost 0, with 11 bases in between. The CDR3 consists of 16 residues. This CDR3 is CAISDWAPPNTGELFF. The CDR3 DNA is TGTGCCATCAGTGATTGGGCACCACCGAACACCGGGGAGCTGTTTTTT.

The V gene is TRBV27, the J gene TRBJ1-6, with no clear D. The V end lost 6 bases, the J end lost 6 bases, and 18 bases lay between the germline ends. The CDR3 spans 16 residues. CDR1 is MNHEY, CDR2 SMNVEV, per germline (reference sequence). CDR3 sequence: CASSPTWTPPNSPLHF. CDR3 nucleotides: TGTGCCAGCAGCCCGACATGGACTCCCCCTAATTCACCCCTCCACTTT.

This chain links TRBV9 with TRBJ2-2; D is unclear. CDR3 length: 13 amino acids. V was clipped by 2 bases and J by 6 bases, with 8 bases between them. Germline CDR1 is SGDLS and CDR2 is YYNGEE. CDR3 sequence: CASSVRPAGELFF. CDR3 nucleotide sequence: TGTGCCAGCAGCGTCCGACCCGCCGGGGAGCTGTTTTTT.

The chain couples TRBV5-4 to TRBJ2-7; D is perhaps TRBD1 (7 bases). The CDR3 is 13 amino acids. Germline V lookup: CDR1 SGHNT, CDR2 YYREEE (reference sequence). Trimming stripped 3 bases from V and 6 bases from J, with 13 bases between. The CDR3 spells CASSSYRGGEQYF. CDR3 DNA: TGTGCCAGCAGCTCCTACAGGGGAGGCGAGCAGTACTTC.